Here is one TCR beta chain with its context. This clone has a handful of counts. This clone's antigen is unknown. Base qualities were left out, and no much larger clone turns up one base away. This record comes from a study of cytomegalovirus exposure and HLA in healthy donors (dated by TCRdb to about 2017). The study in broad terms: According to an earlier analysis of a few hundred of the donors, about 179 million T cells yielded 90 million to 140 million unique TCR beta sequences and about 300 Gb of sequence data. Four to six DR-DQ haplotypes were handled as single units for association and clustering, since linkage in the cohort was strong. Roughly 290 gigabases of sequencing data and 70 million to 95 million unique TCR sequences made up an early release that covered fewer than 650 HLA-typed donors. The study aimed to test whether signatures of past pathogen exposure could be identified by cataloging public T cell receptors. The number of donors typed differed by locus, with about 629-640 for A, B, C, DRB1 and DQB1, approximately 500 for DQA1, 600 to 610 for DPA1, and approximately 470 for DPB1. HLA typing included class I and class II loci at four-digit resolution. Across approximately 400 genotyped donors of the cohort, an average of roughly 250,000 unique TCR beta nucleotide sequences per donor were sequenced, and roughly 17% of those sequences were non-productive. In a later genetic analysis, genome-wide SNP genotypes for about three fifths of the roughly 670 donors were used, and that subset was treated as a discovery cohort. In a later analysis, previously published TCR beta repertoires from roughly 710 donors were re-analyzed and high-resolution HLA genotyping was added so that TCR occurrence patterns could be studied. Among the approximately 420 genotyped donors, 75% to 90% belonged to the genetic ancestry cluster associated with self-reported Caucasian donors. The study used immunosequencing to profile the T cell repertoires of hundreds of subjects and linked those repertoires to cytomegalovirus serostatus. All discovery cohort repertoires had been generated using a single sequencing platform. Alongside the repertoire data, information on donor age, sex, ethnicity and CMV serostatus was compiled. Rather than drawing on any new phenotypic data, the later analysis identified candidate immune exposures from TCR beta sequences and the way those sequences occurred across donors. In addition to the first cohort of 666 subjects, a separate validation cohort of 130 or so different subjects was used. To decide whether each TCR beta V gene segment behaved as functional or pseudogenic, an earlier analysis of some 600 of the donors relied on high-throughput TCR beta sequencing. To predict cytomegalovirus infection status, the study combined high-throughput TCR immunosequencing, statistical association of individual TCRs with disease status, and machine learning.

Libraries were made using the immunoSEQ multiplex PCR assay. The multiplex PCR relied on a mix of 60 forward primers for TCR Vbeta segments and 13 reverse primers for TCR Jbeta segments. The CDR3 region of rearranged TCR beta genes was amplified from genomic DNA by a multiplex PCR assay. Amplified TCR beta libraries were sequenced as 87-base-pair reads on the Illumina HiSeq System. From the authors' description of their analysis: Across the 670 or so repertoires, a later analysis counted tens of millions of unique TCR beta chains, around 10 million of which were shared by at least two donors. A nearest-neighbor algorithm error-corrected the raw reads and collapsed the reads into unique sequences, merging closely related sequences to remove PCR and sequencing errors. CDR3 sequences were aligned to IMGT reference sequences to assign V, D and J gene segments. Each retained sequence needed at least a six-nucleotide match to both a V gene segment and a J gene segment. Rearrangements were classified as productive when the CDR3 lacked stop codons and remained in frame with V and J, and all other rearrangements were classified as non-productive. Following IMGT convention, CDR3 was defined as the stretch from the second conserved V-encoded cysteine to the conserved J-encoded phenylalanine. In an earlier analysis of around 570 of the donors, sequences lacking an unambiguous match to a single V gene segment were excluded. An earlier analysis of about 600 of the donors called V segments functional above 56.7% productive rearrangements and segregating when the between-donor standard deviation exceeded 5%. A statistical classification framework was developed to diagnose cytomegalovirus status using the catalog of TCR beta chain sequences. A later analysis assigned V and J genes by comparing TCR nucleotide sequences with IMGT/GENE-DB human TR gene sequences. In a later analysis, CDR3 sequences and most-parsimonious VDJ recombination scenarios were assigned using the TCRdist pipeline. A later analysis defined each TCR beta chain by its CDR3 amino acid sequence plus V-gene family, and excluded reads lacking a unique V-gene family. As a way to deal with suspected cross-contamination and a sequencing artifact, a later analysis dropped hundreds of nucleotide sequences that were highly shared and had low generation probability. For each public chain, a later analysis derived a clonal expansion index from normalized ranks of inferred template counts within each repertoire. A later analysis computed generation probabilities with a VDJ recombination model fitted to out-of-frame rearrangements, and checked the results against IGoR. In a later analysis, hypergeometric tests were used to score TCR-TCR, TCR-HLA and TCR-CMV co-occurrence, with a repertoire-size bias correction applied to TCR pairs. In a later analysis, false discovery rates were estimated by permuting HLA or CMV assignments 20 times. A later analysis grouped co-occurring TCRs with DBSCAN, adding TCRdist sequence similarity when clustering within HLA-allele-positive subsets. Co-occurrence clustering excluded repertoires with fewer than 30,000 or more than 120,000 public chains, plus five with anomalous nucleotide sharing. The table comes from immuneACCESS by way of TCRdb, which keeps in-frame sequences with V and J called. Part of the clones is missing from these tables; in studies checked, under half for an unresolved V gene and the rest for unknown reasons. That table gives V, J and clone size, and the DNA gave D and trimming. This sample holds fewer than 250,000 clones; roughly 77% were observed only once. More than 1.5% of the sample rests with the top ten.

In total, about 650 healthy bone marrow donors made up the cohort. At the time of sampling, every cohort member was nominally healthy, though immune exposures that went unrecorded were likely present. The donor was CMV seronegative and belonged to the group of 320 or so seronegative cohort members. A peripheral blood sample was provided by each donor, and peripheral blood mononuclear cells were used for TCR beta sequencing. Genomic DNA extraction from the blood cell samples was performed with the Qiagen DNeasy Blood Extraction Kit. Trimming removed 4 bases from V and 6 bases from J, leaving 20 bases between the germline ends. The CDR3 has 15 amino acids, counting the end cysteine and phenylalanine. Just the 45-base CDR3 DNA is kept, in frame starting at base 1. CDR1 and CDR2, per the germline V gene, are SGHRS and YFSETQ. Broad study findings and their caveats: A later analysis found that TCR association rates varied across HLA loci, with DRB1 alleles showing the most associated TCRs and HLA-C alleles the fewest. In this cohort, only TCR beta chains were sequenced, and detectable features were limited by the absence of alpha or paired-chain data. A further reported finding was that TCR beta sequences accurately predicted the HLA-A and HLA-B alleles for most subjects in the first cohort. Specific HLA alleles were associated with 15,000 to 20,000 TCR beta sequences at a false discovery rate of 0.05 in a later analysis. In the study, roughly 160 TCR beta chains were listed as associated with cytomegalovirus. The classifier was reported to diagnose cytomegalovirus status with high specificity and sensitivity in both the original and validation cohorts. When HLA alleles, especially DR and DQ, strongly co-occurred, attributing TCR associations to individual alleles was difficult. Because counts were too low, about 18 rarely observed V segments, including chromosome 9 orphons, were left out of the earlier analysis of 500 to 750 of the donors. A later analysis reported that several top co-occurrence clusters appeared linked to parvovirus B19, influenza, CMV and Epstein-Barr virus. A cluster of highly shared sequence variants was judged likely to be a technical artifact of the sequencing pipeline. Some IMGT-functional V segments, including TRBV6-2 and TRBV6-3, could not be distinguished by the 87-base-pair reads and were therefore excluded. Linkage disequilibrium might explain the correlated functional status among segregating V segments, but an unknown experimental factor could not be excluded. Sequencing depth was assumed to be roughly uniform across donors in the presence/absence analyses, though that assumption may not hold. A later analysis found that most CMV-associated TCR beta chains appeared HLA-restricted, with HLA associations seemingly driven largely by CMV exposure. The only immune exposure information available for the cohort was CMV serostatus. Because HLA typing was unavailable for some donors at each locus, only the typed subset was used in association tests. In a later analysis, HLA-associated TCR beta chains were found to be more clonally expanded and to have lower generation probabilities than equally common non-associated chains. In an earlier analysis of some 500 of the donors, most TCR beta V segments appeared in productive rearrangements about 87% or about 30% of the time, broadly matching IMGT annotations. A few of the identified cytomegalovirus-associated TCR beta chains were confirmed in vitro to be specific for cytomegalovirus antigens. Compared with the 666-donor mean, donors in an Asian-associated ancestry cluster had fewer N-insertions in productive TCRs, according to a later genetic analysis. It was suggested by the authors that the approach could potentially be generalized to other disease states and immunological phenotypes. Most TCR sequences were seen in very few donors, while some public TCRs were found in many individuals. A later genetic analysis associated a missense DCLRE1C variant with V-gene and J-gene trimming of TCR beta chains, and an independent cohort replicated the association.

Sequenced: PBMCs. Recombination linked TRBV5-1 to TRBJ2-7; tentative D gene TRBD1, with 6 bases matching. This clonotype originated in a woman in her fifties or sixties in good health and CMV-seronegative. The CDR3 region reads CASSQDGQGRLEQYF. The DNA sequence is TGCGCCAGCAGCCAGGACGGTCAGGGGCGCCTCGAGCAGTACTTC.